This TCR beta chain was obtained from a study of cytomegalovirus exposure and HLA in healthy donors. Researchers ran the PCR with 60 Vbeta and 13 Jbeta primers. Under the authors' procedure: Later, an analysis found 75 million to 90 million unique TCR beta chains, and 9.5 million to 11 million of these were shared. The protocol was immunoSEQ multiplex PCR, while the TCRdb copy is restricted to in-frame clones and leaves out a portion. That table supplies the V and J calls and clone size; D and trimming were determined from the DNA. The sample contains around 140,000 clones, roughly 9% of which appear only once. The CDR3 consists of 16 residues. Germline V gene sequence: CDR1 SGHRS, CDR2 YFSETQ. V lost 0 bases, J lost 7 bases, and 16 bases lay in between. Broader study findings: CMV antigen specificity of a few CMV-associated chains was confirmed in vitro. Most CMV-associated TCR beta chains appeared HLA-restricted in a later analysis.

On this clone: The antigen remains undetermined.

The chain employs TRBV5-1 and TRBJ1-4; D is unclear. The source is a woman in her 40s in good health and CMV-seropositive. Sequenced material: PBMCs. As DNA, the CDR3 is TGCGCCAGCAGCTTGGCCAACGGTGGGCGGGTTGAAAAACTGTTTTTT. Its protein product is CASSLANGGRVEKLFF.